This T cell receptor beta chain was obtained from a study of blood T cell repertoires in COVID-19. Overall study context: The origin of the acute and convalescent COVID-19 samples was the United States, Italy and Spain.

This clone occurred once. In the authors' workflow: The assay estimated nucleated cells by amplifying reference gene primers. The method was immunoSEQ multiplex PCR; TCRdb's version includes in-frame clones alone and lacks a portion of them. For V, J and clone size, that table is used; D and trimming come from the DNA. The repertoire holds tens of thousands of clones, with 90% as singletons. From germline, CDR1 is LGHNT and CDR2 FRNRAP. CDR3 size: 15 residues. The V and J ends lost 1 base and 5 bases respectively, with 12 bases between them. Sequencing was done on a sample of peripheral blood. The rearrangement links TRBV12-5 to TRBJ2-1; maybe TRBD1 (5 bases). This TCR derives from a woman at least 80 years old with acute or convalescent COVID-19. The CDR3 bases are TGTGCTAGTGGTTTGGGCAGGGAAGTAAACAATGAGCAGTTCTTC. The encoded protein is CASGLGREVNNEQFF.